Presented here are 14 T cell receptor beta chains from one specimen sequenced in a study of Ad26.COV2.S vaccination and SARS-CoV-2 variants. Sequencing used immunoSEQ multiplex PCR; TCRdb keeps in-frame clones, though not all of them. The data hold 440,000 or so clones, with less than 95% observed a single time. Stated treatment: approximately 18 received Ad26.COV2.S at low or high dose, single or two shots; several received placebo; per-sample allocation not given. On day 63 after the first injection, vaccine and placebo recipients gave samples. Sequencing was performed on peripheral blood, taken in a trial of Ad26.COV2.S vaccine versus placebo. Receptors originate from a person between 18 and 65 years old who received the Ad26.COV2.S COVID-19 vaccine or a placebo.

This sequence joins TRBV27 and TRBJ2-3; D is possibly TRBD2 (5 bases). The CDR3 length is 15 residues. Germline CDR1 MNHEY, CDR2 SMNVEV (reference sequence). V was clipped by 5 bases and J by 5 bases, with 17 bases between them. CDR3 in DNA: TGTGCCAGCAGTATCACTAGGGAAGGCATAGATACGCAGTATTTT. It encodes CASSITREGIDTQYF.

The V gene is TRBV29-1, the J gene TRBJ2-7; D unresolved. Germline assignment: CDR1 SQVTM and CDR2 ANQGSEA. V was clipped by 4 bases and J by 0 bases, with 10 bases between them. The CDR3 is 13 amino acids. The DNA for the CDR3 is TGCAGCGTTGGGGGTTCCCTCTCCTACGAGCAGTACTTC. It specifies CSVGGSLSYEQYF.

J is TRBJ1-2 and V is TRBV28; no reliable D call. V was pared by 5 bases and J by 4 bases, with 29 bases between. Germline V gene data show CDR1 as MDHEN and CDR2 as SYDVKM. The CDR3 consists of 19 residues. The CDR3 here is CASSPLSRGFGGYSYGYTF. DNA of the CDR3: TGTGCCAGCAGTCCACTATCACGGGGTTTTGGTGGTTATAGCTATGGCTACACCTTC.

This chain joins TRBV19 and TRBJ1-1; a possible D gene is TRBD1 (5 bases). Germline CDR1 is LNHDA and CDR2 is SQIVND (reference sequence). V shed 6 bases and J shed 4 bases, with 18 bases lying between them. The CDR3 covers 15 residues. CDR3 protein: CASSPRGAVLTEAFF. The CDR3 region has the DNA TGTGCCAGTAGCCCCCGGGGCGCGGTACTCACTGAAGCTTTCTTT.

As to this clone: A far larger clone lies a single base away; this is likely a read error. The genes are TRBV27 and TRBJ2-2; weak D call: TRBD1 (5 bases). Germline values: CDR1 MNHEY, CDR2 SMNVEV (reference sequence). V was trimmed by 3 bases and J by 3 bases, leaving 5 bases between them. This CDR3 contains 13 residues. The CDR3 DNA sequence: TGTGCCAGCAGTTTCAGGGACACCGGGGAGCTGTTTTTT. It codes for CASSFRDTGELFF.

This chain connects TRBV28 to TRBJ1-3; TRBD1 might be the D (5 bases). CDR1 is MDHEN, CDR2 SYDVKM, per germline. The germline V and J ends were trimmed by 4 bases and 3 bases, with 10 bases remaining between them. The CDR3 covers 14 residues. The CDR3 sequence is CASSWGDGGNTIYF. CDR3 DNA sequence: TGTGCCAGCAGTTGGGGGGACGGTGGAAACACCATATATTTT. The variable domain in full, completed from reference TRBV28 and TRBJ1-3, reads DVKVTQSSRYLVKRTGEKVFLECVQDMDHENMFWYRQDPGLGLRLIYFSYDVKMKEKGDIPEGYSVSREKKERFSLILESASTNQTSMYLCASSWGDGGNTIYFGEGSWLTVV.

The gene calls are TRBV5-4 and TRBJ2-5, with 11 bases that match TRBD2. J lost 0 bases, V lost 2 bases, and 3 bases had no gene match. Germline V CDR1 and CDR2: SGHNT, YYREEE (reference sequence). The CDR3 consists of 16 residues. The CDR3 region has the DNA TGTGCCAGCAGCTTTGGGGGACTAGCGGACCAAGAGACCCAGTACTTC. This translates into CASSFGGLADQETQYF. Using reference TRBV5-4 and TRBJ2-5 for the parts outside the CDR3, the full variable domain is ETGVTQSPTHLIKTRGQQVTLRCSSQSGHNTVSWYQQALGQGPQFIFQYYREEENGRGNFPPRFSGLQFPNYSSELNVNALELDDSALYLCASSFGGLADQETQYFGPGTRLLVL.

The chain uses TRBV27 and TRBJ1-1; maybe TRBD1 (5 bases). From germline, CDR1 is MNHEY and CDR2 SMNVEV (reference sequence). This CDR3 contains 15 residues. Deletions cut 5 bases from V and 4 bases from J, with 17 bases between. CDR3 in DNA: TGTGCCAGCAGTCAGAACCCCGGGACCCCCACTGAAGCTTTCTTT. It specifies CASSQNPGTPTEAFF.

This sequence joins TRBV7-6 and TRBJ2-1; a weak D match, TRBD1 (5 bases). V shed 3 bases and J shed 0 bases, with 9 bases lying between them. The CDR3 has 15 residues. Germline loops: CDR1 SGHVS, CDR2 FNYEAQ. The CDR3 is CASSLRQNSYNEQFF. The CDR3 region has the DNA TGTGCCAGCAGCTTGCGACAGAACTCCTACAATGAGCAGTTCTTC. Complete variable domain (other parts from reference TRBV7-6 and TRBJ2-1): GAGVSQSPRYKVTKRGQDVALRCDPISGHVSLYWYRQALGQGPEFLTYFNYEAQQDKSGLPNDRFSAERPEGSISTLTIQRTEQRDSAMYRCASSLRQNSYNEQFFGPGTRLTVL.

The chain uses TRBV9 and TRBJ2-7; D uncertain. The CDR3 totals 16 residues. In germline, CDR1 is SGDLS, CDR2 YYNGEE. Trimming took off 0 bases at V and 0 bases at J, with 13 bases between the two ends. Here the CDR3 reads CASSVGPTLSSYEQYF. The CDR3 DNA reads as TGTGCCAGCAGCGTAGGGCCCACCCTTAGCTCCTACGAGCAGTACTTC.

This chain links TRBV5-5 with TRBJ2-1, with a possible D match to TRBD2 (6 bases). CDR3 length: 13 amino acids. Looked up from germline, CDR1 is SGHKS and CDR2 is YYEKEE (reference sequence). V was shortened by 2 bases and J by 6 bases, with 9 bases between the two germline ends. CDR3 in amino acids: CASSFGGFNEQFF. In DNA form, the CDR3 reads TGTGCCAGCAGCTTCGGGGGATTCAATGAGCAGTTCTTC. Variable domain in full (rest from reference TRBV5-5 and TRBJ2-1): DAGVTQSPTHLIKTRGQQVTLRCSPISGHKSVSWYQQVLGQGPQFIFQYYEKEERGRGNFPDRFSARQFPNYSSELNVNALLLGDSALYLCASSFGGFNEQFFGPGTRLTVL.

The V and J genes are TRBV29-1 and TRBJ1-4; 9 bases are a match to TRBD1. The CDR3 consists of 13 residues. Germline CDR1 SQVTM, CDR2 ANQGSEA. V was pared by 6 bases and J by 3 bases, with 2 bases of the junction left unmatched. CDR3 residues: CSVRTGANEKLFF. In DNA, the CDR3 is TGCAGCGTCCGGACAGGGGCTAATGAAAAACTGTTTTTT. The variable domain in full, with the rest retrieved from reference TRBV29-1 and TRBJ1-4, is SAVISQKPSRDICQRGTSLTIQCQVDSQVTMMFWYRQQPGQSLTLIATANQGSEATYESGFVIDKFPISRPNLTFSTLTVSNMSPEDSSIYLCSVRTGANEKLFFGSGTQLSVL.

This clone appeared a single time. The chain employs TRBV29-1 and TRBJ2-5; no clear D. With 4 bases removed from V and 4 bases from J, the gap between germline ends came to 13 bases. The CDR3 consists of 13 residues. The V gene's germline CDR1 is SQVTM and CDR2 ANQGSEA. The CDR3 spells CSVGRLGSETQYF. The DNA of the CDR3 is TGCAGCGTTGGAAGGTTGGGGTCAGAGACCCAGTACTTC.

V and J are TRBV27 and TRBJ1-2; D unclear. V gave up 4 bases and J gave up 4 bases, with 4 bases separating them. There are 11 residues in the CDR3. The germline CDR1 and CDR2 sequences are MNHEY and SMNVEV (reference sequence). CDR3 nucleotide sequence: TGTGCCAGCAGTTCCCTCTATGGCTACACCTTC. It is translated as CASSSLYGYTF.